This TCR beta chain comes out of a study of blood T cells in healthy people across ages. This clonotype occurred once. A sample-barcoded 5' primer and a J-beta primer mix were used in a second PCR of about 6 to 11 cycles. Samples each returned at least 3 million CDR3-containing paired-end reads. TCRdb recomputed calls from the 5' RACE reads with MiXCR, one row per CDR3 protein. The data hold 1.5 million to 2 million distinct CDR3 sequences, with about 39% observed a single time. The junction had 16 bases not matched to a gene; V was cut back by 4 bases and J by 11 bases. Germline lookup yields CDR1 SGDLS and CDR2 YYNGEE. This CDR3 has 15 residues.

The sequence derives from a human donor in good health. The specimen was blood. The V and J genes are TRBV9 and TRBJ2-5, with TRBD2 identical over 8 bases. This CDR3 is CASSSRTSLGGEQYF. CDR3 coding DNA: TGTGCCAGCAGCTCCAGGACTAGCCTAGGAGGGGAGCAGTACTTC.